This T cell receptor beta chain appears in the sequencing data of a study of beta chain features in type 1 diabetes. About the research overall: In all, 85 million to 130 million sorted cells from all samples were analyzed.

Every bit of the isolated RNA underwent reverse transcription, so sequencing read expressed TCRB transcripts. The method was immunoSEQ multiplex PCR; TCRdb's version includes in-frame clones alone and lacks a portion of them. The table shows around 360,000 clones, with 10% to 15% occurring only once. Study-level findings and limits: PCR might show a preference for shorter templates, equally across patients and controls. VDJ junctions from type 1 diabetes patients carried fewer insertions and larger deletions. Moderate but significant shortening of TCRB CDR3s was recorded in all four CD4+ subsets from Type 1 diabetes patients.

The authors took one heparinised blood draw, averaging about 120 mL, from each donor. A note on this clone: Its antigen is still unknown.

Sequences were obtained from naive CD4+ T cells from blood. The TCR originated in a woman aged 18-29 years with type 1 diabetes.

DNA of the CDR3: TGTGCCAGCAGCTCCCGGACTAGCGGGAGAGATACGCAGTATTTT. Protein product: CASSSRTSGRDTQYF. This chain links TRBV9 with TRBJ2-3; the match to TRBD2 covers 13 bases. The CDR3 is made up of 15 amino acids. With 4 bases clipped from V and 5 bases from J, the junction kept 4 bases outside the gene matches. Germline CDR1 reads SGDLS; CDR2 reads YYNGEE.